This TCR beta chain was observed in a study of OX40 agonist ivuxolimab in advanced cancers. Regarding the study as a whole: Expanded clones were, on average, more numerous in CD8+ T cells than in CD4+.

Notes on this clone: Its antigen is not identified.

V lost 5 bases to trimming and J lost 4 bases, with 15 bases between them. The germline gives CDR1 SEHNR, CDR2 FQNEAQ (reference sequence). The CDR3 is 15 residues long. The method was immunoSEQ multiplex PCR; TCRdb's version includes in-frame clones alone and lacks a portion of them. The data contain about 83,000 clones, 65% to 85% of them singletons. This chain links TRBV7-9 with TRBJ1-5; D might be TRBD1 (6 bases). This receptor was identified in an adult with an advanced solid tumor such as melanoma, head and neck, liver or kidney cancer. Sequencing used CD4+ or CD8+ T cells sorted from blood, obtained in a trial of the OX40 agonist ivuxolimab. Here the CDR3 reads CASSLTGPGNQPQHF. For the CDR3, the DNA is TGTGCCAGCAGCCTTACAGGGCCGGGGAATCAGCCCCAGCATTTT.